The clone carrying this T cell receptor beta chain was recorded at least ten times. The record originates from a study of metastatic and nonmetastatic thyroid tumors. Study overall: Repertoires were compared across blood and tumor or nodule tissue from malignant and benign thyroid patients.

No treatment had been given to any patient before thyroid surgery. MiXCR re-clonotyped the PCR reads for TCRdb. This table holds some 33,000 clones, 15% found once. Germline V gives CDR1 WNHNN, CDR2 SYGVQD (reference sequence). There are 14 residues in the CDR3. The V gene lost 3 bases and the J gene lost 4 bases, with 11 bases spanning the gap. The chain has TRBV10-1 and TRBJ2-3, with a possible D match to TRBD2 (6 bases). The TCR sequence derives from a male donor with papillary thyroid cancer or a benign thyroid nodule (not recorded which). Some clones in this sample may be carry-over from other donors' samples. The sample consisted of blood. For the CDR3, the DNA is TGCGCCAGCAGTGATGGTAGCGGTTCAGATACGCAGTATTTT. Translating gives CASSDGSGSDTQYF.